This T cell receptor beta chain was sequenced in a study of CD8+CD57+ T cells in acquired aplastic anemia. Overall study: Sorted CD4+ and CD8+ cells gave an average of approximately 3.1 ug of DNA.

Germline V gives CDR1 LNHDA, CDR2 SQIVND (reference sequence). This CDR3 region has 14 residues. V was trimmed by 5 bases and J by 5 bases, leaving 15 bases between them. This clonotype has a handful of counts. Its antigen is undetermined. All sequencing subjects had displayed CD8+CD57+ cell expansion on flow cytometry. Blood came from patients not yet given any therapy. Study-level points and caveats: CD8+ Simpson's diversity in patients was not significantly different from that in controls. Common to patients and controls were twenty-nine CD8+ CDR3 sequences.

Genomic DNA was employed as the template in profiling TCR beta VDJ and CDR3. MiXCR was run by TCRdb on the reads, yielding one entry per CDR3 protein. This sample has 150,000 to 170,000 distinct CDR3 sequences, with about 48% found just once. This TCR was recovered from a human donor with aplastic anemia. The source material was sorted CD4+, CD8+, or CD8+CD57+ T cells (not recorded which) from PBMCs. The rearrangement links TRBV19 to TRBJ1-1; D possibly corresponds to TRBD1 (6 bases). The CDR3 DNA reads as TGTGCCAGTAGTTGGGACACGCGTGTTACTGAAGCTTTCTTT. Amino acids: CASSWDTRVTEAFF.